A single sample is the source of the 6 T cell receptor beta chains below, sequenced in a study of cytomegalovirus exposure and HLA in healthy donors. The study ran its PCR with 60 Vbeta and 13 Jbeta primers. Using immunoSEQ multiplex PCR, the repertoire was profiled, and TCRdb retains in-frame clones only, with some absent. The sample totals tens of thousands of clones. Source material: PBMCs. The receptor set was obtained from a woman in her forties in good health and CMV-seronegative.

The chain recombines TRBV30 with TRBJ1-2; possible D gene TRBD1, 5 bases. The V gene's germline CDR1 is GTSNPN and CDR2 SVGIG (reference sequence). V dropped 2 bases and J dropped 7 bases, with 14 bases sitting between them. This CDR3 has 13 amino acids. As DNA, the CDR3 is TGTGCCTGGAGTTCTAAGGGACTCGGTGGCTACACCTTC. Translation gives CAWSSKGLGGYTF.

The chain has TRBV27 and TRBJ1-2, with 7 bases identical to TRBD1. Germline CDR1 reads MNHEY; CDR2 reads SMNVEV (reference sequence). The CDR3 covers 13 residues. V lost 2 bases to trimming and J lost 3 bases; unmatched junction nucleotides: 0. CDR3 DNA sequence: TGTGCCAGCAGTTTAACAGGGGACTATGGCTACACCTTC. Translation: CASSLTGDYGYTF.

The rearrangement joins TRBV9 to TRBJ2-1; no clear D gene. This CDR3 has 14 amino acids. V lost 0 bases and J 6 bases, leaving 10 bases between the germline ends. Germline loops: CDR1 SGDLS, CDR2 YYNGEE. This CDR3 is CASSVVAGPNEQFF. The CDR3 nucleotides are TGTGCCAGCAGCGTAGTTGCCGGTCCCAATGAGCAGTTCTTC.

This chain uses TRBV28 with TRBJ1-1, with D perhaps matching TRBD1 (5 bases). This CDR3 has 16 amino acids. Germline V gene data show CDR1 as MDHEN and CDR2 as SYDVKM. Trimming stripped 5 bases from V and 1 base from J, with 17 bases between. In DNA form, the CDR3 reads TGTGCCAGCAGTCGTCCTTCGGGGGGGGAGAACACTGAAGCTTTCTTT. Translated: CASSRPSGGENTEAFF.

This chain connects TRBV7-2 to TRBJ2-7; the match to TRBD2 covers 8 bases. There are 14 residues in the CDR3. J lost 7 bases, V lost 7 bases, and 12 bases had no gene match. In germline, CDR1 is SGHTA, CDR2 FQGNSA. CDR3 DNA: TGTGCCAGCACCCGACTAAATCGGGAGGGGGAGCAGTACTTC. As protein: CASTRLNREGEQYF. The complete variable domain, with remaining parts taken from reference TRBV7-2 and TRBJ2-7, reads GAGVSQSPSNKVTEKGKDVELRCDPISGHTALYWYRQSLGQGLEFLIYFQGNSAPDKSGLPSDRFSAERTGGSVSTLTIQRTQQEDSAVYLCASTRLNREGEQYFGPGTRLTVT.

The chain combines TRBV10-3 with TRBJ1-1; D unclear. Trimming took 6 bases from V and 7 from J, leaving 18 bases between them. This CDR3 comprises 14 residues. Germline CDR1 is ENHRY and CDR2 is SYGVKD. CDR3 in amino acids: CAISRSIPILEAFF. CDR3 DNA sequence: TGTGCCATCAGCCGGTCCATACCTATTCTTGAAGCTTTCTTT.